This record looks at one TCR beta chain sequence and its context. Its cognate antigen has yet to be identified. No base qualities exist here, and no much larger clone lies one base off it. CDR1 and CDR2 (KGHSH, LQKENI) derive from the germline V gene. The CDR3 covers 13 residues, taking in both the cysteine and the phenylalanine. The CDR3 DNA has 39 bases and is translated from base 1. The V end loses 6 bases and the J end loses 2 bases, and a stretch of 10 bases separates them. The data stem from a study of cytomegalovirus exposure and HLA in healthy donors (TCRdb year 2017). Background for the entire study: In an earlier analysis of roughly 590 of the donors, 276 Gb of sequence data and approximately 100 million unique TCR beta sequences from about 179 million T cells were reported. About 320 gigabases of sequencing data and 80 million or so unique TCR sequences were included in an early release covering roughly 700 HLA-typed donors. Among the approximately 430 genotyped donors, roughly 80% belonged to the genetic ancestry cluster associated with self-reported Caucasian donors. The study aimed to test whether cataloging public T cell receptors could reveal signatures of past pathogen exposure. The study profiled the T cell repertoires of 666 subjects by immunosequencing and related them to cytomegalovirus serostatus. Besides the first cohort of about 730 subjects, a separate validation cohort made up of 120 different subjects was used. High-throughput TCR immunosequencing, statistical association of individual TCRs with disease status, and machine learning were combined to predict cytomegalovirus infection status. A later analysis re-analyzed previously published TCR beta repertoires from 660 or so donors and added high-resolution HLA genotyping to study TCR occurrence patterns. Rather than using new phenotypic data, the later analysis identified candidate immune exposures from TCR beta sequences and from how often those sequences occurred across donors. In an earlier analysis of roughly 540 of the donors, high-throughput TCR beta sequencing was used to judge whether each TCR beta V gene segment behaved as functional or pseudogenic. Donor age, sex, ethnicity and CMV serostatus were compiled alongside the repertoire data. In a later genetic analysis, genome-wide SNP genotypes for about 65% of the roughly 700 donors were used, and that subset was treated as a discovery cohort. All discovery cohort repertoires had been generated on a single sequencing platform. HLA typing covered class I and class II loci at four-digit resolution. The number of typed donors differed by locus: about 620-630 for A, B, C, DRB1 and DQB1; 500 to 550 for DQA1; approximately 600 for DPA1; and around 450 for DPB1. Four to six DR-DQ haplotypes were handled as single units for association and clustering because linkage in the cohort was strong. Among about 390 genotyped donors of the cohort, an average of about 240,000 unique TCR beta nucleotide sequences were sequenced per donor, around a sixth of them non-productive.

In total, 630 or so healthy bone marrow donors made up the cohort. Cohort members were all nominally healthy when sampled, although unrecorded immune exposures were likely present. The donor tested CMV seropositive and was one of the 289 seropositive cohort members. A peripheral blood sample was provided by each donor, and peripheral blood mononuclear cells were used for TCR beta sequencing. The Qiagen DNeasy Blood Extraction Kit was used to extract genomic DNA from the blood cell samples. Libraries were built with the immunoSEQ multiplex PCR assay. A mixture of 60 forward primers for TCR Vbeta segments and 13 reverse primers for TCR Jbeta segments was used in the multiplex PCR. A multiplex PCR assay on genomic DNA amplified the CDR3 region of rearranged TCR beta genes. On the Illumina HiSeq System, the amplified TCR beta libraries were sequenced as 87-base-pair reads. As for the original processing: In a later analysis, around 80 million unique TCR beta chains were counted across the roughly 610 repertoires, and some 10 million of these chains were shared by at least two donors. To remove PCR and sequencing errors, raw reads were error-corrected and collapsed into unique sequences using a nearest-neighbor algorithm that merged closely related sequences. CDR3 sequences were aligned to IMGT reference sequences to assign V, D and J gene segments. Each retained sequence needed at least a six-nucleotide match to both a V gene segment and a J gene segment. Rearrangements were classified as productive when the CDR3 lacked stop codons and remained in frame with V and J, and all other rearrangements were classified as non-productive. Following IMGT convention, CDR3 was defined as the stretch from the second conserved V-encoded cysteine up to the conserved J-encoded phenylalanine. Sequences without an unambiguous match to a single V gene segment were excluded from the earlier analysis of several hundred of the donors. An earlier analysis of fewer than 750 of the donors classified V segments as functional when productive rearrangements were above 56.7% and as segregating when the standard deviation between donors was above 5%. A statistical classification framework was built for diagnosing cytomegalovirus status from the catalog of TCR beta chain sequences. A later analysis assigned V and J genes by comparing TCR nucleotide sequences with IMGT/GENE-DB human TR gene sequences. Using the TCRdist pipeline, a later analysis assigned CDR3 sequences along with most-parsimonious VDJ recombination scenarios. In a later analysis, each TCR beta chain was defined by its CDR3 amino acid sequence together with its V-gene family, and reads without a unique V-gene family were excluded. As a way to deal with suspected cross-contamination and a sequencing artifact, a later analysis dropped roughly 620 nucleotide sequences that were highly shared and had low generation probability. In a later analysis, a clonal expansion index for each public chain was calculated from normalized within-repertoire ranks of inferred template counts. Generation probabilities in a later analysis came from a VDJ recombination model fitted to out-of-frame rearrangements, and those results were checked against IGoR. Hypergeometric tests were used in a later analysis to score TCR-TCR, TCR-HLA and TCR-CMV co-occurrence, with a repertoire-size bias correction applied to the TCR pairs. To estimate false discovery rates, a later analysis permuted the HLA or CMV assignments 20 times. In a later analysis, co-occurring TCRs were grouped using DBSCAN, with TCRdist sequence similarity added in when clustering inside HLA-allele-positive subsets. Co-occurrence clustering excluded repertoires with fewer than 30,000 or more than 120,000 public chains, plus five with anomalous nucleotide sharing. TCRdb mirrors the immuneACCESS table, restricted to in-frame sequences. Some clones are absent from its copies; in checked studies, under half trace to an unresolved V gene, and the reason for the others is unknown. V, J and clone size were drawn from that table, and D and trimming were deduced from the DNA. In all, the sample holds under 150,000 clones, and over 70% of those were seen once. Of the sample, more than 2.5% is held by the ten largest clones.

The paper's findings and limits, for the study overall: Linkage disequilibrium might explain the correlated functional status among segregating V segments, but an unknown experimental factor could not be ruled out. According to a later analysis, TCR association rates differed among HLA loci, with DRB1 alleles showing the most associated TCRs and HLA-C alleles showing the fewest. Some IMGT-functional V segments, including TRBV6-2 and TRBV6-3, could not be distinguished by the 87-base-pair reads and were therefore excluded. According to a later analysis, most CMV-associated TCR beta chains appeared to be HLA-restricted, and the HLA associations seemed to be driven largely by CMV exposure. In vitro tests confirmed that three of the cytomegalovirus-associated TCR beta chains recognize cytomegalovirus antigens. CMV serostatus was the only immune exposure information available for the cohort. The cohort was sequenced for TCR beta chains only, and without alpha or paired-chain data the features that could be detected were limited. According to a later analysis, parvovirus B19, influenza, CMV and Epstein-Barr virus appeared linked to several top co-occurrence clusters. The earlier analysis of nearly 600 of the donors excluded fewer than 20 rarely observed V segments, including chromosome 9 orphons, because counts were too low. The classifier was reported to diagnose cytomegalovirus status with high specificity and sensitivity in both the original and validation cohorts. A group of highly shared sequence variants was considered likely to be a technical artifact of the sequencing pipeline. When HLA alleles, especially DR and DQ, strongly co-occurred, TCR associations were difficult to assign to individual alleles. Because HLA typing was missing for some donors at each locus, association tests included only the typed subset. A later analysis associated about 17,000 TCR beta sequences with specific HLA alleles at a false discovery rate of 0.05. A later genetic analysis reported fewer N-insertions in productive TCRs among donors in an Asian-associated ancestry cluster than the roughly 690-donor mean. The study gave a list of some 150 TCR beta chains associated with cytomegalovirus. It was suggested by the authors that the approach could potentially be generalized to other disease states and immunological phenotypes. In a later analysis, HLA-associated TCR beta chains were found to be more clonally expanded and to have lower generation probabilities than equally common non-associated chains. While some public TCRs were present in many individuals, most TCR sequences turned up only very rarely across donors. Presence/absence analyses assumed roughly uniform sequencing depth across donors, an assumption that may not hold. Broadly in line with IMGT annotations, most TCR beta V segments showed up in productive rearrangements about 90% or about 30% of the time in an earlier analysis of 450 to 750 of the donors. An association between a missense DCLRE1C variant and V-gene and J-gene trimming of TCR beta chains was found in a later genetic analysis and replicated in an independent cohort. A further reported finding was that TCR beta sequences accurately predicted the HLA-A and HLA-B alleles for most subjects in the first cohort.

The sample taken for sequencing was PBMCs. The clonotype was recovered from a woman aged 60-75 years in good health and CMV-seropositive. The rearranged chain carries TRBV18 and TRBJ1-2, with an unclear D gene assignment. CDR3 loop: CASSGGGNYGYTF. At the DNA level, the sequence is TGTGCCAGCTCCGGCGGAGGGAACTATGGCTACACCTTC.